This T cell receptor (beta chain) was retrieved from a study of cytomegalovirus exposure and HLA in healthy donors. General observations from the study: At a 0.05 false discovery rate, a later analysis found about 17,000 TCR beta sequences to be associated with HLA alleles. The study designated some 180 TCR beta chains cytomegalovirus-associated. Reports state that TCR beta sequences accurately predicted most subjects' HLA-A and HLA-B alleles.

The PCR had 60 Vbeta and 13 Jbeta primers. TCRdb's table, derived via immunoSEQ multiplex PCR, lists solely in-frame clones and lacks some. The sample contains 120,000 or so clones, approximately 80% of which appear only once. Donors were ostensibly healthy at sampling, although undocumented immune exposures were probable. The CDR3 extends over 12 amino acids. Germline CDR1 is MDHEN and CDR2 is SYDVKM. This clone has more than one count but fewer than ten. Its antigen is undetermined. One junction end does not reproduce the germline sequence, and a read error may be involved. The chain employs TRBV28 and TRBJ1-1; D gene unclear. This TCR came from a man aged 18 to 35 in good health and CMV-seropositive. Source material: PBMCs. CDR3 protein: CASSLSDTLAFF. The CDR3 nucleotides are TGTGCCAGCAGCTTATCCGACACCCTGGCTTTCTTT.